The source of this TCR beta chain is a study of PD-1 blockade in mismatch repair-deficient tumors. Study summary: Enrolled about 2013-2017, patients had progressing, pretreated mismatch repair-deficient cancers of 12 to 13 types. Findings and limits, study-wide: Tumor-resident clones, often undetectable pretreatment in blood, expanded then contracted after pembrolizumab.

CDR1 and CDR2 from the germline V gene are MNHEY and SMNVEV (reference sequence). The CDR3 loop spans 14 amino acids. The germline V and J ends were trimmed by 5 bases and 6 bases, with 14 bases remaining between them. Repertoires were generated with immunoSEQ multiplex PCR, while TCRdb's copy carries only in-frame clones and drops some. The sample has tens of thousands of clones; more than 70% are singletons. For this clone: What it binds is not known.

This specimen consisted of peripheral blood, obtained 52 weeks after starting pembrolizumab. V is TRBV27 and J is TRBJ1-5; no reliable D call. This TCR was recovered from an adult with mismatch repair-deficient cancer. The CDR3 protein is CASSPWALLQPQHF. CDR3 nucleotide sequence: TGTGCCAGCAGTCCCTGGGCACTTCTTCAGCCCCAGCATTTT.